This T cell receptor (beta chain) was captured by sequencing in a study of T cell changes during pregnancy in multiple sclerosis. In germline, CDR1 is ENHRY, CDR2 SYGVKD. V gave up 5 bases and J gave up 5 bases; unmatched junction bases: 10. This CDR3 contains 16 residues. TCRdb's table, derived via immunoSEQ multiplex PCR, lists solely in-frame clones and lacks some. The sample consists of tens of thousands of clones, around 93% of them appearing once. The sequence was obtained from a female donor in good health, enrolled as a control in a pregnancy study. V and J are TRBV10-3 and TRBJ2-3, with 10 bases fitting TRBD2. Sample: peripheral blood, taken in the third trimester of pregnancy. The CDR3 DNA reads TGTGCCATCAGTTCTCAAAGCGGGAGGGCGGAAGATACGCAGTATTTT. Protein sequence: CAISSQSGRAEDTQYF.